The TCR beta chain under discussion was sequenced for a study of T and B cells in COVID-19 patients. About the study: COVID-19 patients gave peripheral blood either during active infection or after recovery.

From blood, roughly 250-500 ng of genomic DNA served as TRB template. Trimming took 5 bases from V and 4 from J, leaving 16 bases between them. The CDR3 spans 15 residues. Germline CDR1 is MNHEY and CDR2 is SVGEGT. TRB rearrangements were amplified by multiplex PCR with BIOMED2 TRB-A/B primers. In TCRdb, the multiplex PCR reads were re-called with MiXCR into one record per CDR3 protein. The sample consists of approximately 16,000 distinct CDR3 sequences, around 30% of them appearing once. This clonotype was counted a few times. The sequence came from a human donor who had recovered from COVID-19. The source material was blood. V gene TRBV6-2 or TRBV6-3 combines with J gene TRBJ2-3, with a weak D call TRBD1 (5 bases). The CDR3 loop is CASSPSEGDADTQYF. CDR3 bases: TGTGCCAGCAGTCCCTCTGAAGGGGATGCAGATACGCAGTATTTT.